The 2 T cell receptor beta chains below all came from one sample that was sequenced in a study of T cell repertoires in cytomegalovirus infection. One entry per CDR3 protein, called by TCRdb with MiXCR from the reads. Among roughly 230,000 distinct CDR3 sequences listed, 6.5% were seen once. Input material: PBMCs. These receptors came from a human donor in good health (CMV status not recorded). Some clones in this sample may be carry-over from other donors' samples.

This clonotype has at least ten counts. V is TRBV4-2 and J is TRBJ1-2; maybe TRBD1 (5 bases). V gave up 3 bases and J gave up 3 bases, with 17 bases separating them. This CDR3 is 16 amino acids long. The germline CDR1 and CDR2 sequences are LGHNA and YNFKEQ. CDR3 in amino acids: CASSHPDSDKDYGYTF. The CDR3 coding sequence is TGTGCCAGCAGCCATCCCGACTCGGACAAAGACTATGGCTACACCTTC.

The chain joins TRBV6-4 to TRBJ2-4; the match to TRBD1 covers 8 bases. Germline CDR1 MRHNA, CDR2 SNTAGT. V dropped 5 bases and J dropped 6; count of bases not matched to a gene: 6. The CDR3 length is 14 residues. The chain's CDR3 is CASSQGAQGNIQYF. The CDR3, as DNA: TGTGCCAGCAGTCAGGGGGCGCAGGGAAACATTCAGTACTTC.